The next 20 T cell receptor beta chains were all read from a single sample in a study of blood T cell repertoires in COVID-19. The repertoire was sequenced with immunoSEQ multiplex PCR; TCRdb's copy has only in-frame clones and lacks some. The sample records about 200,000 clones, approximately 84% being singletons. The sample comprised peripheral blood. The receptors were gathered from a woman of 80 years or more with acute or convalescent COVID-19.

CDR3 DNA sequence: TGTGCCAGCAGGTCTCACAGGGGCTATGGCTACACCTTC. Translated: CASRSHRGYGYTF. The chain combines TRBV6-5 with TRBJ1-2; 7 bases fit TRBD1. J gave up 4 bases and V 6 bases, and 5 bases lay outside the gene matches. CDR1 MNHEY and CDR2 SVGAGI come from the germline V gene. The CDR3 covers 13 residues.

V and J are TRBV19 and TRBJ1-2, with 8 bases fitting TRBD1. Germline trimming cut 2 bases from V and 6 bases from J; bases unmatched to any gene: 8. CDR3 length equals 15 residues. Germline CDR1 and CDR2: LNHDA and SQIVND (reference sequence). CDR3 nucleotide sequence: TGTGCCAGTAGTATACTTGGACAGGGCCCACATGGCTACACCTTC. This translates into CASSILGQGPHGYTF.

This clone was seen once. The J gene is TRBJ1-1, the V gene TRBV5-1, with TRBD1 matching 7 bases. Looked up from germline, CDR1 is SGHRS and CDR2 is YFSETQ. V shed 0 bases, J shed 5 bases, and the junction held 4 bases outside the gene matches. This CDR3 is 14 amino acids long. For the CDR3, the DNA is TGCGCCAGCAGCTTGGTAGGGGGCGGAACTGAAGCTTTCTTT. This codes for CASSLVGGGTEAFF.

V and J are TRBV18 and TRBJ2-5; D gene ambiguous. The CDR3 covers 15 residues. In germline, CDR1 is KGHSH, CDR2 LQKENI. The V and J ends lost 3 bases and 2 bases respectively, with 13 bases between them. As DNA, the CDR3 is TGTGCCAGCTCACCCCGGAGTTATGGACAAGAGACCCAGTACTTC. This codes for CASSPRSYGQETQYF. The variable domain in full, with the rest retrieved from reference TRBV18 and TRBJ2-5, is NAGVMQNPRHLVRRRGQEARLRCSPMKGHSHVYWYRQLPEEGLKFMVYLQKENIIDESGMPKERFSAEFPKEGPSILRIQQVVRGDSAAYFCASSPRSYGQETQYFGPGTRLLVL.

The V call is TRBV7-6, the J call TRBJ2-3; 14 bases are a match to TRBD2. V dropped 1 base and J dropped 6; count of bases not matched to a gene: 3. The CDR3 spans 16 residues. Looked up from germline, CDR1 is SGHVS and CDR2 is FNYEAQ. The CDR3 DNA sequence: TGTGCCAGCAGCTTAGGGGGACTAGCGGGAGTGGATACGCAGTATTTT. Protein: CASSLGGLAGVDTQYF.

The chain recombines TRBV28 with TRBJ1-5, with a tentative D call TRBD1 (6 bases). V was pared by 6 bases and J by 2 bases, with 17 bases between. The CDR3 is made up of 16 amino acids. Looked up from germline, CDR1 is MDHEN and CDR2 is SYDVKM. The CDR3 is CASSELGTPRNQPQHF. DNA for the CDR3: TGTGCCAGCAGCGAACTCGGGACACCCCGCAATCAGCCCCAGCATTTT.

J is TRBJ1-5 and V is TRBV6-5, with D possibly matching TRBD1 (6 bases). Trimming took 5 bases from V and 6 from J, leaving 17 bases between them. CDR1 MNHEY and CDR2 SVGAGI come from the germline V gene. This CDR3 is built from 15 residues. The CDR3 nucleotides are TGTGCCAGCAGTCCGACAGGCAGGGGCTTTCAGCCCCAGCATTTT. Encoded protein: CASSPTGRGFQPQHF.

This clone has just a few counts. The chain employs TRBV5-1 and TRBJ2-7, with D perhaps matching TRBD2 (6 bases). The CDR3 spans 13 residues. V gave up 4 bases and J gave up 3 bases, with 11 bases separating them. Germline V lookup: CDR1 SGHRS, CDR2 YFSETQ. The CDR3 region has the DNA TGCGCCAGCAGCGGCGGGAAGGGCTACGAGCAGTACTTC. Its protein product is CASSGGKGYEQYF.

The chain recombines TRBV3-1 (or the pseudogene TRBV3-2) with TRBJ1-5, with TRBD1 matching over 12 bases. In germline, CDR1 is LGHDT, CDR2 YNNKEL (reference sequence). The V segment lost 6 bases and the J segment 9 bases; nucleotides outside the gene matches: 12. The CDR3 sequence is 16 residues long. CDR3 region: CASRNTTGTGGRPQHF. CDR3 DNA sequence: TGTGCCAGCAGAAATACGACCGGGACAGGGGGCCGGCCCCAGCATTTT.

This chain uses TRBV19 with TRBJ1-6; the match to TRBD1 covers 9 bases. Germline V gives CDR1 LNHDA, CDR2 SQIVND (reference sequence). The CDR3 loop spans 14 amino acids. The V gene end was trimmed by 5 bases and the J gene end by 10 bases; junction bases not matched to a gene: 6. CDR3 loop: CASSRDREDSPLHF. For the CDR3, the DNA is TGTGCCAGTAGTCGGGACAGGGAGGACTCACCCCTCCACTTT.

This chain links TRBV7-9 with TRBJ2-5, with 8 bases identical to TRBD1. CDR1 and CDR2 (germline): SEHNR, FQNEAQ (reference sequence). The CDR3 runs 15 residues. V trimming: 8 bases; J trimming: 3 bases; junction bases outside the gene matches: 11. The CDR3 coding sequence is TGTGCCAGCGGCCCCCAGGGGGCTTGGGAAGAGACCCAGTACTTC. Translating gives CASGPQGAWEETQYF.

The chain's CDR3 is CASRDDRVGNSPLHF. DNA of the CDR3: TGTGCCAGCAGAGATGACAGGGTGGGAAATTCACCCCTCCACTTT. This chain joins TRBV27 and TRBJ1-6; TRBD1 matches at 7 bases. CDR1 and CDR2 (germline): MNHEY, SMNVEV (reference sequence). V lost 6 bases, J lost 7 bases, and 9 bases stayed unmatched. The CDR3 runs to 15 residues.

The chain joins TRBV5-1 to TRBJ2-3; D unresolved. Trimming removed 2 bases from V and 1 base from J, with 11 bases in between. The CDR3 sequence is 15 residues long. CDR1 is SGHRS, CDR2 YFSETQ, per germline. DNA of the CDR3: TGCGCCAGCAGCTTACCCAATGCAGGCACAGATACGCAGTATTTT. Its protein product is CASSLPNAGTDTQYF.

V is TRBV5-1 and J is TRBJ2-1, with 7 bases lining up with TRBD1. The junction had 2 bases not matched to a gene; V was cut back by 2 bases and J by 6 bases. The CDR3 is 13 amino acids. CDR1 SGHRS and CDR2 YFSETQ come from the germline V gene. CDR3 protein: CASSLYRGNEQFF. CDR3 DNA: TGCGCCAGCAGCTTATACAGGGGCAATGAGCAGTTCTTC.

The V gene is TRBV6-1, the J gene TRBJ2-7; tentatively, D is TRBD1 (6 bases). V was clipped by 2 bases and J by 9 bases, with 20 bases between them. The CDR3 contains 15 residues. Germline CDR1 reads MNHNS; CDR2 reads SASEGT. The CDR3 loop is CASSEQGLFARRQYF. DNA of the CDR3: TGTGCCAGCAGTGAACAGGGGTTATTTGCACGGCGGCAGTACTTC.

V usage is TRBV21-1 and J usage is TRBJ2-7; TRBD2 is the table's D call and was not checked against the DNA. TRBV21-1 is a documented pseudogene. The CDR3 consists of 21 residues. CDR3 region: CASSKRAHELYSGSRVHEQYF. CDR3 in DNA: TGTGCCAGCAGCAAAAGAGCCCATGAGCTTTATAGCGGGAGTAGAGTCCACGAGCAGTACTTC.

This clone showed up just once. The rearrangement links TRBV2 to TRBJ2-2; 11 bases map to TRBD1. The CDR3 sequence is 14 residues long. Trimming removed 6 bases from V and 7 bases from J; junction bases left unmatched: 4. Germline loops: CDR1 SNHLY, CDR2 FYNNEI. As DNA, the CDR3 is TGTGCCAGCAGAAGGACAGGGGGCGTCGGGGAGCTGTTTTTT. Its translation: CASRRTGGVGELFF.

V usage is TRBV7-9 and J usage is TRBJ2-2, with D maybe TRBD2 (6 bases). The germline V and J ends were trimmed by 5 bases and 1 base, with 14 bases remaining between them. This CDR3 region has 16 residues. The germline V gene encodes CDR1 SEHNR and CDR2 FQNEAQ (reference sequence). This chain's CDR3 is CASSLLRDGNTGELFF. The CDR3 nucleotides are TGTGCCAGCAGCCTATTGCGGGACGGGAACACCGGGGAGCTGTTTTTT. Using reference TRBV7-9 and TRBJ2-2 for the parts outside the CDR3, the full variable domain is DTGVSQNPRHKITKRGQNVTFRCDPISEHNRLYWYRQTLGQGPEFLTYFQNEAQLEKSRLLSDRFSAERPKGSFSTLEIQRTEQGDSAMYLCASSLLRDGNTGELFFGEGSRLTVL.

This rearrangement joins TRBV19 to TRBJ1-6; D is uncertain. This CDR3 spans 14 amino acids. Germline V gene sequence: CDR1 LNHDA, CDR2 SQIVND (reference sequence). V lost 7 bases and J 0 bases, leaving 7 bases between the germline ends. The CDR3 region has the DNA TGTGCCAGTAACTCCGACTCCTATAATTCACCCCTCCACTTT. This encodes CASNSDSYNSPLHF.

V is TRBV11-3 and J is TRBJ2-5; 7 nucleotides align to TRBD1. CDR3 length: 14 residues. The J segment lost 4 bases and the V segment lost 2 bases, leaving 4 bases of the junction unmatched. The germline V gene has CDR1 SGHNT and CDR2 YENEEA. The CDR3 DNA reads TGTGCCAGCAGCTTACGAGGGGGCAGAGAGACCCAGTACTTC. Translated, it gives CASSLRGGRETQYF.